Listed below are T cell receptor beta chains from one sample, sequenced in a study of blood T cell repertoires in COVID-19. Libraries were prepared by immunoSEQ multiplex PCR; TCRdb keeps only in-frame clonotypes and omits some of them. This sample has approximately 170,000 clones, with about nine tenths found just once. Sequenced sample: peripheral blood. The receptors derive from a man between 65 and 79 years old with acute or convalescent COVID-19. Both conserved end residues are part of each CDR3. D genes are given only for firm matches. Rows give clone size only sometimes, using once, few, many, or a class for an expanded clone.

v_call: TRBV27; d_call: NA; clone_size: NA; j_call: TRBJ2-1; cdr3_aa: CASSLGHPGWDNEQFF; cdr3_nt: TGTGCCAGCAGTTTAGGACACCCAGGCTGGGACAATGAGCAGTTCTTC
v_call: TRBV5-1; d_call: NA; clone_size: NA; j_call: TRBJ1-2; cdr3_aa: CASSIDIPYGYTF; cdr3_nt: TGCGCCAGCAGCATAGACATACCCTATGGCTACACCTTC
v_call: TRBV19; d_call: NA; clone_size: NA; j_call: TRBJ2-7; cdr3_aa: CASSVILLRDNSYEQYF; cdr3_nt: TGTGCCAGTAGTGTTATTCTTCTCCGGGACAACTCCTACGAGCAGTACTTC
v_call: TRBV19; d_call: NA; clone_size: NA; j_call: TRBJ2-1; cdr3_aa: CASSPRAGVTYNEQFF; cdr3_nt: TGTGCCAGTAGTCCTCGGGCAGGGGTTACCTACAATGAGCAGTTCTTC
v_call: TRBV5-1; d_call: NA; clone_size: NA; j_call: TRBJ2-3; cdr3_aa: CASSLNEAQYF; cdr3_nt: TGCGCCAGCAGCTTGAACGAGGCGCAGTATTTT
v_call: TRBV5-1; d_call: NA; clone_size: NA; j_call: TRBJ1-4; cdr3_aa: CASSLVGASNEKLFF; cdr3_nt: TGCGCCAGCAGCTTGGTAGGAGCATCTAATGAAAAACTGTTTTTT
v_call: TRBV5-1; d_call: TRBD1; clone_size: NA; j_call: TRBJ2-1; cdr3_aa: CASSLAGGGSYNEQFF; cdr3_nt: TGCGCCAGCAGCTTGGCAGGGGGCGGGTCCTACAATGAGCAGTTCTTC
v_call: TRBV5-1; d_call: TRBD2; clone_size: few; j_call: TRBJ2-2; cdr3_aa: CASSFGGRLRLAGPGELFF; cdr3_nt: TGCGCCAGCAGCTTTGGGGGTCGGTTGCGACTAGCGGGTCCCGGGGAGCTGTTTTTT
v_call: TRBV7-9; d_call: TRBD1; clone_size: NA; j_call: TRBJ1-4; cdr3_aa: CASSSTGTGGETLFF; cdr3_nt: TGTGCCAGCAGCAGCACGGGAACAGGGGGCGAGACGCTGTTTTTT
v_call: TRBV2; d_call: TRBD2; clone_size: NA; j_call: TRBJ2-3; cdr3_aa: CAKGGRRNTQYF; cdr3_nt: TGTGCAAAGGGCGGGAGGAGGAATACGCAGTATTTT
v_call: TRBV5-4; d_call: NA; clone_size: NA; j_call: TRBJ1-2; cdr3_aa: CASSLGQFLYGYTF; cdr3_nt: TGTGCCAGCAGCTTGGGACAGTTCCTCTATGGCTACACCTTC
v_call: TRBV7-9; d_call: NA; clone_size: NA; j_call: TRBJ2-2; cdr3_aa: CASSSPLESFAGELFF; cdr3_nt: TGTGCCAGCAGCTCCCCTCTAGAATCCTTCGCCGGGGAGCTGTTTTTT
v_call: TRBV7-9; d_call: NA; clone_size: NA; j_call: TRBJ1-2; cdr3_aa: CASRQLETSNYGYTF; cdr3_nt: TGTGCCAGCAGGCAGCTAGAGACCTCGAACTATGGCTACACCTTC
v_call: TRBV10-3; d_call: NA; clone_size: NA; j_call: TRBJ1-1; cdr3_aa: CAIRGDTEAFF; cdr3_nt: TGTGCCATCAGGGGAGACACTGAAGCTTTCTTT
v_call: TRBV5-1; d_call: NA; clone_size: NA; j_call: TRBJ2-7; cdr3_aa: CASSSLGGSSYEQYF; cdr3_nt: TGCGCCAGCAGCTCCTTAGGTGGGAGCTCCTACGAGCAGTACTTC
v_call: TRBV20-1; d_call: NA; clone_size: NA; j_call: TRBJ1-2; cdr3_aa: CREGYGYTF; cdr3_nt: TGCAGGGAGGGGTATGGCTACACCTTC
v_call: TRBV4-3; d_call: TRBD2; clone_size: NA; j_call: TRBJ2-1; cdr3_aa: CASSQAGQGRGFSEQFF; cdr3_nt: TGCGCCAGCAGCCAAGCCGGACAAGGGCGGGGGTTCAGTGAGCAGTTCTTC
v_call: TRBV3-1/TRBV3-2; d_call: NA; clone_size: NA; j_call: TRBJ2-2; cdr3_aa: CASSRSGTGELFF; cdr3_nt: TGTGCCAGCAGCCGGTCGGGTACCGGGGAGCTGTTTTTT
v_call: TRBV14; d_call: NA; clone_size: NA; j_call: TRBJ2-3; cdr3_aa: CASSRRTESTDTQYF; cdr3_nt: TGTGCCAGCAGCCGAAGGACAGAGAGCACAGATACGCAGTATTTT
v_call: TRBV4-3; d_call: TRBD2; clone_size: NA; j_call: TRBJ2-3; cdr3_aa: CASSQGIAGGPYSTDTQYF; cdr3_nt: TGCGCCAGCAGCCAAGGAATAGCGGGGGGACCTTATAGCACAGATACGCAGTATTTT
v_call: TRBV9; d_call: NA; clone_size: NA; j_call: TRBJ1-5; cdr3_aa: CASSPRSGVGPQHF; cdr3_nt: TGTGCCAGCAGCCCCCGGTCCGGGGTTGGGCCCCAGCATTTT
v_call: TRBV24-1; d_call: TRBD2; clone_size: once; j_call: TRBJ2-1; cdr3_aa: CATSDATSGSISEQFF; cdr3_nt: TGTGCCACCAGTGATGCGACTAGCGGGAGTATCAGTGAGCAGTTCTTC
v_call: TRBV5-1; d_call: TRBD1; clone_size: NA; j_call: TRBJ1-1; cdr3_aa: CASSRGGTDKVEMNTEAFF; cdr3_nt: TGCGCCAGCAGCCGTGGAGGGACAGACAAGGTTGAGATGAACACTGAAGCTTTCTTT
v_call: TRBV9; d_call: NA; clone_size: NA; j_call: TRBJ1-3; cdr3_aa: CASSALGPDSNTIYF; cdr3_nt: TGTGCCAGCAGCGCACTGGGGCCGGACAGCAACACCATATATTTT
v_call: TRBV2; d_call: NA; clone_size: NA; j_call: TRBJ2-5; cdr3_aa: CASVWTVGQETQYF; cdr3_nt: TGTGCCAGCGTTTGGACAGTGGGGCAAGAGACCCAGTACTTC
v_call: TRBV15; d_call: NA; clone_size: NA; j_call: TRBJ2-3; cdr3_aa: CATSRGGDTQYF; cdr3_nt: TGTGCCACCAGCAGAGGAGGGGATACGCAGTATTTT
v_call: TRBV10-1; d_call: NA; clone_size: NA; j_call: TRBJ1-1; cdr3_aa: CASSELRNTEAFF; cdr3_nt: TGCGCCAGCAGTGAGCTAAGAAACACTGAAGCTTTCTTT
v_call: TRBV7-3; d_call: TRBD2; clone_size: once; j_call: TRBJ2-5; cdr3_aa: CASSPTSGGFQETQYF; cdr3_nt: TGTGCCAGCAGCCCCACTAGCGGGGGGTTTCAAGAGACCCAGTACTTC
v_call: TRBV30; d_call: TRBD1; clone_size: few; j_call: TRBJ1-1; cdr3_aa: CACRGTNTEAFF; cdr3_nt: TGTGCCTGCAGGGGGACGAACACTGAAGCTTTCTTT
v_call: TRBV10-3; d_call: TRBD1; clone_size: few; j_call: TRBJ2-3; cdr3_aa: CAISDGQGRTDTQYF; cdr3_nt: TGTGCCATCAGTGATGGACAGGGTAGGACAGATACGCAGTATTTT
v_call: TRBV5-1; d_call: TRBD2; clone_size: NA; j_call: TRBJ2-1; cdr3_aa: CASSFDTSGIPDEQFF; cdr3_nt: TGCGCCAGCAGCTTCGACACTAGCGGGATCCCCGATGAGCAGTTCTTC
v_call: TRBV5-1; d_call: TRBD2; clone_size: once; j_call: TRBJ2-3; cdr3_aa: CASSLRGTSADTQYF; cdr3_nt: TGCGCCAGCAGCCTCCGCGGGACTAGCGCAGATACGCAGTATTTT
v_call: TRBV6-2/TRBV6-3; d_call: NA; clone_size: NA; j_call: TRBJ1-1; cdr3_aa: CASSYSGAGEAFF; cdr3_nt: TGTGCCAGCAGTTACTCGGGGGCCGGTGAAGCTTTCTTT
v_call: TRBV3-1/TRBV3-2; d_call: NA; clone_size: NA; j_call: TRBJ1-3; cdr3_aa: CASSPWSGGDLNTIYF; cdr3_nt: TGTGCCAGCAGCCCGTGGAGCGGTGGGGATTTAAACACCATATATTTT
v_call: TRBV9; d_call: NA; clone_size: NA; j_call: TRBJ1-1; cdr3_aa: CASSAAGVGSTEAFF; cdr3_nt: TGTGCCAGCAGCGCGGCCGGTGTGGGGAGCACTGAAGCTTTCTTT
v_call: TRBV19; d_call: TRBD2; clone_size: NA; j_call: TRBJ2-1; cdr3_aa: CASSPRTWLAGVNEQFF; cdr3_nt: TGTGCCAGTAGCCCCCGGACTTGGCTAGCGGGAGTCAATGAGCAGTTCTTC
v_call: TRBV29-1; d_call: TRBD2; clone_size: NA; j_call: TRBJ2-3; cdr3_aa: CSVGSRGGTDTQYF; cdr3_nt: TGCAGCGTTGGGAGTCGGGGGGGCACAGATACGCAGTATTTT
v_call: TRBV19; d_call: TRBD1; clone_size: NA; j_call: TRBJ1-5; cdr3_aa: CASTPGQGTQPQHF; cdr3_nt: TGTGCCAGTACCCCCGGACAGGGTACTCAGCCCCAGCATTTT
v_call: TRBV3-1/TRBV3-2; d_call: NA; clone_size: NA; j_call: TRBJ1-1; cdr3_aa: CASSQEQGEAFF; cdr3_nt: TGTGCCAGCAGCCAAGAGCAGGGTGAAGCTTTCTTT
v_call: TRBV29-1; d_call: TRBD2; clone_size: NA; j_call: TRBJ2-3; cdr3_aa: CSGSLAGASDTQYF; cdr3_nt: TGCAGCGGATCACTAGCGGGGGCCTCAGATACGCAGTATTTT